This T cell receptor beta chain was sequenced during a study of blood T cell repertoires in COVID-19. CDR3 length: 17 amino acids. Germline CDR1 reads SGHAT; CDR2 reads FQNNGV. V lost 2 bases and J lost 0, with 14 bases in between. Original data processing: It was from reference gene primer amplification that nucleated cell counts were estimated. Method: immunoSEQ multiplex PCR; TCRdb's copy keeps in-frame clones and lacks some. V, J and clone size are those of that table, while D and trimming were read from the DNA. The sample records approximately 16,000 clones, around four fifths being singletons. The sequencing sample was made of peripheral blood. The chain couples TRBV11-2 to TRBJ2-1; no reliable D call. This sequence originates from a man older than 75 with active or convalescent COVID-19. CDR3 loop: CASSLLRFSGSYNEQFF. CDR3 coding DNA: TGTGCCAGCAGCTTACTCAGGTTTAGTGGCTCCTACAATGAGCAGTTCTTC.